Presented here are 32 T cell receptor beta chains from one specimen sequenced in a study of post-analysis software for immune sequencing data. Study outcomes and limitations: A handful of TRBV segments appeared more often in patients than in controls, and TRBV5-6, TRBV5-1 and TRBV20-1 were among these.

Unique molecular identifiers had been added to the TCR beta cDNA libraries. TCRdb passed the PCR reads through MiXCR, listing each CDR3 protein once. The sample consists of roughly 600,000 distinct CDR3 sequences, roughly 47% of them appearing once. The antigens for these receptors are not known. Sample: blood. These receptors were obtained from a girl aged 5 to 17 with multiple sclerosis.

This clonotype has just a few counts. The chain links TRBV7-9 to TRBJ2-7; D is ambiguous. Germline V CDR1 and CDR2: SEHNR, FQNEAQ (reference sequence). Trimming cost V 5 bases and J 1 base, with 12 bases left between them. This CDR3 is built from 14 residues. The CDR3 nucleotides are TGTGCCAGCAGCCTCCCCCGGATGTCCTACGAGCAGTACTTC. Protein product: CASSLPRMSYEQYF.

The chain combines TRBV14 with TRBJ2-1, with TRBD1 identical over 8 bases. Per the germline V gene, CDR1 is SGHDN and CDR2 is FVKESK. This CDR3 has 13 amino acids. The V segment lost 1 base and the J segment 10 bases; nucleotides outside the gene matches: 3. The chain's CDR3 is CASSQGWDREQFF. For the CDR3, the DNA is TGTGCCAGCAGCCAAGGATGGGACAGGGAGCAGTTCTTC.

The sample holds a few counts of this clonotype. The rearrangement joins TRBV4-1 to TRBJ2-1, with TRBD1 as a possible D gene (6 bases). This CDR3 region has 16 residues. Germline values: CDR1 MGHRA, CDR2 YSYEKL. V lost 1 base and J 3 bases, leaving 13 bases between the germline ends. CDR3 residues: CASSQAGVSGYNEQFF. DNA for the CDR3: TGCGCCAGCAGCCAAGCAGGGGTCTCAGGCTACAATGAGCAGTTCTTC.

The chain uses TRBV5-1 and TRBJ2-7; a possible D gene is TRBD1 (6 bases). Germline-derived CDR1 and CDR2 are SGHRS and YFSETQ. Trimming stripped 3 bases from V and 2 bases from J, with 15 bases between. The CDR3 has 15 amino acids. The CDR3 nucleotides are TGCGCCAGCAGCTCCGGGACAACCCCTACCTACGAGCAGTACTTC. It is translated as CASSSGTTPTYEQYF.

The CDR3 DNA reads as TGTGCCAGCAGTATACTGGCCAACCCCAAGGGTGAGCAGTTCTTC. It is translated as CASSILANPKGEQFF. The chain has TRBV6-5 and TRBJ2-1, with unresolved D. The V gene lost 5 bases and the J gene lost 9 bases, with 20 bases spanning the gap. Germline-derived CDR1 and CDR2 are MNHEY and SVGAGI. The CDR3 totals 15 residues.

The chain employs TRBV10-3 and TRBJ1-1, with D possibly matching TRBD1 (5 bases). This CDR3 has 13 residues. CDR1 and CDR2 from the germline V gene are ENHRY and SYGVKD. Between the trimmed V and J ends, which lost 11 bases and 2 bases, there was a span of 15 bases. Written as DNA, the CDR3 is TGTGCCTCCCTGTCCAGGGTAAACACTGAAGCTTTCTTT. Residues: CASLSRVNTEAFF.

This chain uses TRBV29-1 with TRBJ2-7; 7 nucleotides align to TRBD2. V lost 7 bases, J lost 3 bases, and 6 bases stayed unmatched. The CDR3 has 12 amino acids. In germline, CDR1 is SQVTM, CDR2 ANQGSEA. CDR3 coding DNA: TGCAGCGCGGTAGCGGGTGTCTACGAGCAGTACTTC. Protein product: CSAVAGVYEQYF.

This sequence joins TRBV5-6 and TRBJ2-1; TRBD1 is a possible D gene (6 bases). CDR3 length: 13 amino acids. Germline CDR1 and CDR2: SGHDT and YYEEEE. The V gene lost 6 bases and the J gene lost 4 bases, with 11 bases spanning the gap. The CDR3 reads CASKEQGYNEQFF. CDR3 DNA sequence: TGTGCCAGCAAGGAACAGGGATACAATGAGCAGTTCTTC.

The chain employs TRBV6-1 and TRBJ2-1; D not resolved. The V gene lost 0 bases and the J gene lost 2 bases, with 8 bases spanning the gap. The CDR3 is made up of 15 amino acids. Per the germline V gene, CDR1 is MNHNS and CDR2 is SASEGT. CDR3 in amino acids: CASSEAWFAYNEQFF. CDR3 sequence (DNA): TGTGCCAGCAGTGAAGCTTGGTTTGCCTACAATGAGCAGTTCTTC.

The table lists this clonotype with a few counts. DNA of the CDR3: TGTGCCAGCAGCTCCACTAGTCGGTCCACAGATACGCAGTATTTT. Translating it yields CASSSTSRSTDTQYF. The chain carries TRBV7-3 and TRBJ2-3, with D possibly matching TRBD2 (5 bases). The CDR3 runs to 15 residues. Germline-derived CDR1 and CDR2 are SGHTA and FQGTGA. The ends were cut back, 4 bases at V and 2 bases at J, with 13 bases in the middle.

The CDR3 sequence is CSVREGGPGTEAFF. CDR3 DNA sequence: TGCAGTGTCAGGGAAGGGGGACCGGGCACTGAAGCTTTCTTT. This rearrangement joins TRBV20-1 to TRBJ1-1; TRBD1 might be the D (6 bases). Germline values: CDR1 DFQATT, CDR2 SNEGSKA (reference sequence). This CDR3 spans 14 amino acids. V shed 7 bases and J shed 4 bases, with 19 bases lying between them.

This clonotype was observed at least ten times. The chain recombines TRBV29-1 with TRBJ2-7; D could derive from TRBD1 or TRBD2 (5 bases each). V lost 2 bases to trimming and J lost 2 bases, with 13 bases between them. Germline loops: CDR1 SQVTM, CDR2 ANQGSEA. CDR3 size: 14 residues. CDR3 nucleotides: TGCAGCGTTGAATCGGGACCATTTACCTACGAGCAGTACTTC. As protein: CSVESGPFTYEQYF.

This rearrangement joins TRBV5-1 to TRBJ1-4; D perhaps matches TRBD1 (6 bases). This CDR3 spans 15 amino acids. The germline V gene has CDR1 SGHRS and CDR2 YFSETQ. Trimming removed 0 bases at V and 7 bases at J, with 13 bases between. The CDR3 protein is CASSLDVAGAEKLFF. For the CDR3, the DNA is TGCGCCAGCAGCTTGGATGTGGCAGGGGCTGAAAAACTGTTTTTT.

The rearrangement joins TRBV7-3 to TRBJ1-2, with 9 nucleotides matching TRBD1. After removal of 0 bases from V and 5 bases from J, the junction contained 10 bases not matched to a gene. The CDR3 length is 17 residues. CDR1 and CDR2 (germline): SGHTA, FQGTGA. The CDR3: CASSLTGTGTVRYGYTF. The CDR3 DNA is TGTGCCAGCAGCTTAACCGGGACAGGGACAGTTCGGTATGGCTACACCTTC.

The chain has TRBV12-3 or TRBV12-4 and TRBJ2-7, with TRBD2 matching 8 bases. The junction had 7 bases not matched to a gene; V was cut back by 3 bases and J by 3 bases. This CDR3 spans 15 amino acids. CDR3 bases: TGTGCCAGCAGTTTGGACGGGCTAGCGGGCTACGAGCAGTACTTC. It codes for CASSLDGLAGYEQYF.

V usage is TRBV6-2 or TRBV6-3 and J usage is TRBJ2-7; 15 bases agree with TRBD2. The V and J ends lost 2 bases and 1 base, in that order; junction bases with no gene match: 0. This CDR3 is built from 16 residues. Germline V gives CDR1 MNHEY, CDR2 SVGEGT. CDR3 residues: CASSYGLAGGSYEQYF. The CDR3 nucleotides are TGTGCCAGCAGTTACGGACTAGCGGGGGGGTCCTACGAGCAGTACTTC.

There are a few counts of this clonotype. The chain is built from TRBV20-1 and TRBJ1-2; 8 nucleotides match TRBD1. There are 13 residues in the CDR3. Germline V gene sequence: CDR1 DFQATT, CDR2 SNEGSKA (reference sequence). The ends lost 5 bases at V and 3 bases at J; junction bases unmatched: 5. The CDR3 loop is CSARQDRDYGYTF. CDR3 coding DNA: TGCAGTGCTCGACAGGACAGGGACTATGGCTACACCTTC.

V is TRBV5-1 and J is TRBJ1-1; possible D gene TRBD1, 6 bases. Trimming stripped 3 bases from V and 0 bases from J, with 9 bases between. The CDR3 runs to 14 residues. In germline, CDR1 is SGHRS, CDR2 YFSETQ. CDR3 amino acids: CASSSYRVNTEAFF. CDR3 sequence (DNA): TGCGCCAGCAGCTCTTACAGGGTGAACACTGAAGCTTTCTTT.

The chain uses TRBV5-8 and TRBJ2-5; TRBD1 aligns across 7 bases. There are 16 residues in the CDR3. Trimming removed 0 bases from V and 2 bases from J; junction bases left unmatched: 7. From germline, CDR1 is SGHTS and CDR2 YDEGEE. CDR3 nucleotides: TGTGCCAGCAGCTTGGCAACAGGGGCCTTGCAAGAGACCCAGTACTTC. Translated, it gives CASSLATGALQETQYF.

The table lists this clonotype with a count of one. The J gene is TRBJ1-4, the V gene TRBV6-6; 9 bases are a match to TRBD1. This CDR3 is built from 13 residues. Germline-derived CDR1 and CDR2 are MNHNY and SVGAGI (reference sequence). Trimming at V came to 5 bases and at J to 13 bases, leaving 8 bases not matched to a gene. Written as DNA, the CDR3 is TGTGCCAGCAGTGCTGGACAGGGGCAGAGACTGTTTTTT. It translates to CASSAGQGQRLFF.

This clonotype has a single count. The chain couples TRBV5-1 to TRBJ2-3; D is possibly TRBD2 (6 bases). This CDR3 has 16 residues. V shed 0 bases and J shed 6 bases, with 17 bases lying between them. Looked up from germline, CDR1 is SGHRS and CDR2 is YFSETQ. As DNA, the CDR3 is TGCGCCAGCAGCTTGGCACCTCAGGAGGGTTTGGATACGCAGTATTTT. Protein sequence: CASSLAPQEGLDTQYF.

V is TRBV6-2 or TRBV6-3 and J is TRBJ1-2; 7 bases agree with TRBD1. This CDR3 contains 16 residues. Germline-derived CDR1 and CDR2 are MNHEY and SVGEGT. The trim removed 7 bases at V and 3 bases at J, leaving 14 bases unmatched. CDR3 loop: CASTNWTGLDDYGYTF. The CDR3, as DNA: TGTGCCAGCACCAATTGGACAGGCCTTGACGACTATGGCTACACCTTC.

There are a few counts of this clonotype. The V call is TRBV10-3, the J call TRBJ2-5; D call uncertain. This CDR3 comprises 11 residues. Germline assignment: CDR1 ENHRY and CDR2 SYGVKD. Trimming left V 8 bases short and J 2 bases short, with 6 bases between. The CDR3 loop reads CAIGRQETQYF. CDR3 DNA sequence: TGTGCCATCGGCAGACAAGAGACCCAGTACTTC.

CDR3 residues: CAWSMGRNEQYF. The CDR3 DNA reads TGTGCCTGGTCGATGGGGCGCAACGAGCAGTACTTC. The gene calls are TRBV30 and TRBJ2-4, with a weak D call TRBD1 (5 bases). The end of the DNA aligns better with TRBJ2-7, so the J call may be wrong. Germline V lookup: CDR1 GTSNPN, CDR2 SVGIG (reference sequence). The CDR3 runs to 12 residues.

This chain links TRBV5-1 with TRBJ1-6; tentatively, D is TRBD1 (5 bases). The CDR3 loop spans 14 amino acids. The V gene lost 4 bases and the J gene lost 4 bases, with 9 bases spanning the gap. Looked up from germline, CDR1 is SGHRS and CDR2 is YFSETQ. The CDR3 sequence is CASSPGEYNSPLHF. CDR3 in DNA: TGCGCCAGCAGCCCGGGGGAGTATAATTCACCCCTCCACTTT.

This clonotype turned up a few times. V and J are TRBV3-1 and TRBJ2-2, with D possibly being TRBD1 (6 bases). CDR3 size: 13 residues. Deletions cut 5 bases from V and 5 bases from J, with 9 bases between. CDR1 and CDR2 from the germline V gene are LGHDT and YNNKEL (reference sequence). CDR3 amino acids: CASSYRETGELFF. The DNA for the CDR3 is TGTGCCAGCAGCTACAGGGAGACCGGGGAGCTGTTTTTT.

The chain links TRBV5-1 to TRBJ2-1; the match to TRBD1 covers 8 bases. With V trimmed by 0 bases and J by 9 bases, 8 bases remained unmatched. The CDR3 has 15 residues. Germline values: CDR1 SGHRS, CDR2 YFSETQ. DNA for the CDR3: TGCGCCAGCAGCTTGGCGGACAGGGTAGATGGTGAGCAGTTCTTC. Translating gives CASSLADRVDGEQFF.

The chain recombines TRBV29-1 with TRBJ2-7; D not resolved. V was trimmed by 7 bases and J by 3 bases, leaving 16 bases between them. The V gene's germline CDR1 is SQVTM and CDR2 ANQGSEA. The CDR3 consists of 13 residues. The CDR3 nucleotides read TGCAGCGCCCGGACGGCGGCCAACTACGAGCAGTACTTC. It yields the protein CSARTAANYEQYF.

With respect to this clonotype: A read error may produce the germline difference seen at one junction end. J is TRBJ2-2 and V is TRBV5-1; a weak D match, TRBD1 (5 bases). CDR1 SGHRS and CDR2 YFSETQ come from the germline V gene. The CDR3 has 16 amino acids. The CDR3 DNA reads as TGCGCCGGCAGCTTGGCCGGACACCTAAACACCGGGGAGCTGTTTTTT. This translates into CAGSLAGHLNTGELFF.

A few counts support this clonotype. The chain recombines TRBV7-6 with TRBJ2-5; tentatively, D is TRBD1 (5 bases). Germline V gene sequence: CDR1 SGHVS, CDR2 FNYEAQ. The CDR3 contains 13 residues. Trimming took off 5 bases at V and 5 bases at J, with 12 bases between the two ends. The chain's CDR3 is CASSRRGGETQYF. CDR3 bases: TGTGCCAGCAGCCGAAGGGGCGGCGAGACCCAGTACTTC.

This chain connects TRBV12-3 or TRBV12-4 to TRBJ2-7; D is possibly TRBD1 or TRBD2 (5 bases each). This CDR3 has 14 residues. V was cut by 5 bases and J by 2 bases, with 13 bases left in between. This CDR3 is CASSRDAGPYEQYF. The DNA of the CDR3 is TGTGCCAGCAGTCGGGACGCTGGACCCTACGAGCAGTACTTC.

The V gene is TRBV6-6, the J gene TRBJ1-5, with D hard to call. Trimming removed 2 bases at V and 2 bases at J, with 7 bases between. The CDR3 spans 14 residues. Per germline, CDR1 MNHNY and CDR2 SVGAGI (reference sequence). CDR3 nucleotides: TGTGCCAGCAGTTACGATCGGGGCAATCAGCCCCAGCATTTT. Translating gives CASSYDRGNQPQHF.